The rows below give T cell receptor beta chains drawn from one sample of a study of blood T cell repertoires in COVID-19. The assay was immunoSEQ multiplex PCR, and TCRdb's table has in-frame clones only and misses some. Among 250,000 to 300,000 clones, 90% were seen once, and the ten largest hold 6.3%. Specimen: peripheral blood. These receptors were taken from a woman aged 50 to 65 with COVID-19, enrolled during active disease. The CDR3 runs from the conserved cysteine through the conserved F or W. The D gene is left open where the match is weak. The size entry is marked missing in some rows and otherwise reads once, few, many or a size class.

D,V,size,J,CDR3,DNA
.,TRBV4-3,.,TRBJ2-3,CASSQGVRQAGGTDTQYF,TGCGCCAGCAGCCAGGGGGTTAGACAGGCGGGGGGCACAGATACGCAGTATTTT
TRBD1,TRBV4-2,.,TRBJ1-1,CASTQGDRGNTEAFF,TGTGCCAGCACCCAAGGGGACAGGGGGAACACTGAAGCTTTCTTT
.,TRBV19,.,TRBJ2-7,CASSIRAAWEQYF,TGTGCCAGTAGTATACGCGCCGCATGGGAGCAGTACTTC
.,TRBV6-1,.,TRBJ1-6,CASSENYGDSPLHF,TGTGCCAGCAGTGAAAATTACGGGGATTCACCCCTCCACTTT
.,TRBV21-1,.,TRBJ1-1,CASSTGDFREGTEAFF,TGTGCCAGCAGCACCGGGGATTTTAGAGAAGGTACTGAAGCTTTCTTT
.,TRBV6-5,.,TRBJ1-2,CASSYDRRGYTF,TGTGCCAGCAGTTACGACAGAAGGGGCTACACCTTC
.,TRBV4-1,once,TRBJ2-3,CASSHLDTQYF,TGCGCCAGCAGCCATCTAGATACGCAGTATTTT
TRBD1,TRBV6-2/TRBV6-3,.,TRBJ2-7,CASSKGQGVDEQYF,TGTGCCAGCAGTAAGGGACAGGGTGTCGACGAGCAGTACTTC
.,TRBV4-2,once,TRBJ1-2,CASSQGGRRYLYGYTF,TGTGCCAGCAGCCAAGGGGGTCGGAGGTACCTCTATGGCTACACCTTC
.,TRBV7-9,.,TRBJ1-1,CASSLAQGNTEAFF,TGTGCCAGCAGCTTAGCTCAGGGGAACACTGAAGCTTTCTTT
.,TRBV29-1,.,TRBJ1-1,CSVALMGGTEAFF,TGCAGCGTCGCGTTAATGGGAGGCACTGAAGCTTTCTTT
TRBD2,TRBV6-5,.,TRBJ2-7,CASSPRTSGNYEQYF,TGTGCCAGCAGCCCCCGGACTAGCGGGAACTACGAGCAGTACTTC
TRBD1,TRBV24-1,.,TRBJ1-2,CATSDPAGTDYGYTF,TGTGCCACCAGTGACCCAGCCGGGACAGACTATGGCTACACCTTC
.,TRBV12-3/TRBV12-4,.,TRBJ1-1,CASSFGTTREAFF,TGTGCCAGCAGTTTCGGGACAACGAGAGAAGCTTTCTTT
.,TRBV10-3,.,TRBJ1-4,CAISDRNEKLFF,TGTGCCATCAGTGACAGGAATGAAAAACTGTTTTTT
.,TRBV7-2,.,TRBJ2-7,CASRGGTTTYEQYF,TGTGCCAGCAGAGGGGGGACTACTACCTACGAGCAGTATTTC
TRBD1,TRBV18,.,TRBJ2-5,CASSPPSTGPQETQYF,TGTGCCAGCTCACCACCCTCGACAGGGCCCCAAGAGACCCAGTACTTC
TRBD2,TRBV29-1,.,TRBJ2-1,CSVEGLAGGGDEQFF,TGCAGCGTTGAAGGACTAGCGGGAGGTGGGGATGAGCAGTTCTTC
.,TRBV12-5,.,TRBJ1-2,CASGGEGWVGYTF,TGTGCTAGTGGGGGAGAGGGATGGGTTGGCTACACCTTC
.,TRBV30,.,TRBJ1-4,CAWSPGISNEKLFF,TGTGCCTGGAGTCCAGGGATCAGCAATGAAAAACTGTTTTTT
.,TRBV5-1,.,TRBJ2-1,CASSLYGSVYNEQFF,TGCGCCAGCAGCTTGTACGGGAGCGTCTACAATGAGCAGTTCTTC
.,TRBV10-1,.,TRBJ1-5,CASPTPGTNSNQPQHF,TGCGCCAGTCCCACGCCGGGGACAAATAGCAATCAGCCCCAGCATTTT
.,TRBV15,.,TRBJ1-1,CATSSHLGTEAFF,TGTGCCACCAGCAGCCACCTGGGGACAGAAGCTTTCTTT
.,TRBV4-2,.,TRBJ2-2,CASSQDPWRTTPGGELFF,TGTGCCAGCAGCCAAGATCCATGGCGGACTACCCCTGGCGGGGAGCTGTTTTTT
.,TRBV6-5,.,TRBJ1-1,CASSYHGRNTEAFF,TGTGCCAGCAGTTACCACGGTCGGAACACTGAAGCTTTCTTT
.,TRBV2,.,TRBJ2-5,CASSVGDETQYF,TGTGCCAGCAGTGTAGGAGATGAGACCCAGTACTTC
.,TRBV5-8,.,TRBJ1-2,CASSLGQWAGYYGYTF,TGTGCCAGCAGCTTGGGGCAGTGGGCAGGATACTATGGCTACACCTTC
TRBD2,TRBV6-2/TRBV6-3,.,TRBJ2-3,CASSDRAGGHDTQYF,TGTGCCAGCAGCGACAGAGCGGGAGGGCATGATACGCAGTATTTT
TRBD1,TRBV5-1,.,TRBJ2-2,CASSRTGNTGELFF,TGCGCCAGCAGCCGGACAGGGAACACCGGGGAGCTGTTTTTT
.,TRBV9,.,TRBJ1-1,CASSPLTTGHSVRAFF,TGTGCCAGCAGCCCACTTACCACGGGACACTCGGTTAGAGCTTTCTTT
.,TRBV5-1,.,TRBJ1-2,CASKEVPNYGYTF,TGCGCCAGCAAGGAGGTCCCTAACTATGGCTACACCTTC
.,TRBV28,.,TRBJ1-1,CASIEGMNTEAFF,TGTGCCAGCATTGAGGGCATGAACACTGAAGCTTTCTTT